This T cell receptor (beta chain) was captured in a study of blood T cell repertoires in COVID-19. Categorization into cohorts depended on clinical history that participants reported. This table comes from immunoSEQ multiplex PCR, and its TCRdb copy is limited to in-frame clones, with some not included. The sample holds roughly 290,000 clones, about nine tenths seen once. The CDR3 spans 14 residues. V lost 4 bases and J lost 9, with 16 bases in between. Germline V gives CDR1 KGHSY, CDR2 FQNENV. The sequence was obtained from a woman in her 40s who had recovered from COVID-19. The sample taken for sequencing was PBMCs or T cells enriched from blood (not recorded which). The chain couples TRBV16 to TRBJ1-5; D uncertain. CDR3 protein: CASSLTDGVGPQHF. The DNA for the CDR3 is TGTGCCAGCAGCCTCACAGACGGGGTAGGGCCCCAGCATTTT.